The 27 T cell receptor beta chains below all came from one sample that was sequenced in a study of shared T cell receptors in the human thymus. Clones were sequenced by immunoSEQ multiplex PCR, and TCRdb holds only the in-frame ones, with some missing. Seen here are 600,000 to 900,000 clones, 70% to 90% observed once, and the top ten hold roughly 0.01%. This sample was also put to use in a study of human thymus T cells.

The specimen was thymocytes. The source is a girl under three years old with a congenital heart defect.

A word on this clone: Other nucleotide sequences from this sample produce the same CDR3. The rearrangement uses TRBV5-6 and TRBJ1-2; D ambiguous. The V and J ends lost 4 bases and 2 bases respectively, with 9 bases between them. The CDR3 loop spans 13 amino acids. From germline, CDR1 is SGHDT and CDR2 YYEEEE. The CDR3: CASSLRGNYGYTF. In DNA, the CDR3 is TGTGCCAGCAGCCTGAGAGGGAACTATGGCTACACCTTC.

This clone was detected only once. This chain uses TRBV11-2 with TRBJ2-1; TRBD2 might be the D (5 bases). The ends were cut back, 7 bases at V and 2 bases at J, with 9 bases in the middle. This CDR3 contains 13 residues. Germline loops: CDR1 SGHAT, CDR2 FQNNGV. The CDR3 coding sequence is TGTGCCAGCATAAGCGGACCCTACAATGAGCAGTTCTTC. It translates to CASISGPYNEQFF.

The CDR3 here is CASTFSGFTSDTQYF. The CDR3 region has the DNA TGTGCCAGCACTTTCTCAGGGTTTACGAGCGATACGCAGTATTTT. The rearrangement links TRBV7-8 to TRBJ2-3, with D possibly TRBD1 on 5 matching bases. The CDR3 length is 15 residues. The germline CDR1 and CDR2 sequences are SGHVS and FQNEAQ. The V gene lost 7 bases and the J gene lost 6 bases, with 20 bases spanning the gap.

This chain connects TRBV28 to TRBJ1-5, with 9 bases that match TRBD1. The V gene's germline CDR1 is MDHEN and CDR2 SYDVKM. V lost 5 bases to trimming and J lost 0 bases; unmatched junction nucleotides: 8. This CDR3 region has 17 residues. CDR3 protein: CASSPRKQGASNQPQHF. The CDR3 DNA reads TGTGCCAGCAGTCCCCGAAAACAGGGGGCTAGCAATCAGCCCCAGCATTTT.

V usage is TRBV7-3 and J usage is TRBJ2-7, with a tentative D call TRBD1 (6 bases). V was clipped by 5 bases and J by 1 base, with 9 bases between them. CDR1 and CDR2 from the germline V gene are SGHTA and FQGTGA. The CDR3 spans 13 residues. The CDR3 loop is CASSADRSYEQYF. For the CDR3, the DNA is TGTGCCAGCAGCGCTGACAGGTCCTACGAGCAGTACTTC.

V is TRBV7-2 and J is TRBJ1-6; possibly TRBD1 for D (5 bases). This CDR3 region has 15 residues. The ends were cut back, 5 bases at V and 9 bases at J, with 17 bases in the middle. Germline V gene lookup returns CDR1 SGHTA and CDR2 FQGNSA. DNA for the CDR3: TGTGCCAGCAGCCCGTCAGGGTTACCCGGTTCACCCCTCCACTTT. It specifies CASSPSGLPGSPLHF.

This rearrangement joins TRBV28 to TRBJ2-1; D gene unclear. The V gene lost 1 base and the J gene lost 6 bases, with 10 bases spanning the gap. Germline V CDR1 and CDR2: MDHEN, SYDVKM. The CDR3 covers 14 residues. DNA of the CDR3: TGTGCCAGCAGTTTATTTCTAGTAAGCAATGAGCAGTTCTTC. Translating gives CASSLFLVSNEQFF.

V is TRBV7-3 and J is TRBJ1-1; D call uncertain. The CDR3 has 13 amino acids. Trimming stripped 2 bases from V and 3 bases from J, with 7 bases between. Germline lookup yields CDR1 SGHTA and CDR2 FQGTGA. The CDR3 DNA sequence: TGTGCCAGCAGCTTAGAGTTCCACACTGAAGCTTTCTTT. Protein: CASSLEFHTEAFF. Combining the CDR3 with reference TRBV7-3 and TRBJ1-1 gives the whole variable domain GAGVSQTPSNKVTEKGKYVELRCDPISGHTALYWYRQSLGQGPEFLIYFQGTGAADDSGLPNDRFFAVRPEGSVSTLKIQRTERGDSAVYLCASSLEFHTEAFFGQGTRLTVV.

The rearrangement uses TRBV6-5 and TRBJ2-7; 7 bases are a match to TRBD1. V lost 4 bases and J lost 3; bases outside the gene matches: 9. The CDR3 sequence is 15 residues long. Germline CDR1 MNHEY, CDR2 SVGAGI. The CDR3 DNA follows: TGTGCCAGCAGTTTTTTGACAGGGTCGGACTACGAGCAGTACTTC. This gives the protein CASSFLTGSDYEQYF.

V usage is TRBV4-1 and J usage is TRBJ2-7, with 7 nucleotides matching TRBD1. CDR1 and CDR2 from the germline V gene are MGHRA and YSYEKL. CDR3 size: 17 residues. With V trimmed by 0 bases and J by 0 bases, 8 bases remained unmatched. The CDR3 loop reads CASSQDYHRDSSYEQYF. CDR3 DNA sequence: TGCGCCAGCAGCCAAGATTACCACCGGGACAGCTCCTACGAGCAGTACTTC.

The CDR3 region has the DNA TGCGCCAGCAGCTTGGGCCTAATACAGGGTTGTCGTGCGACTAATGAAAAACTGTTTTTT. Translation gives CASSLGLIQGCRATNEKLFF. V gene TRBV5-1 combines with J gene TRBJ1-4, with D maybe TRBD1 (6 bases). Germline CDR1 reads SGHRS; CDR2 reads YFSETQ. Trimming took off 0 bases at V and 2 bases at J, with 23 bases between the two ends. CDR3 length: 20 residues.

V and J are TRBV7-9 and TRBJ1-6; unclear D gene. Trimming stripped 3 bases from V and 15 bases from J, with 9 bases between. CDR1 SEHNR and CDR2 FQNEAQ come from the germline V gene (reference sequence). The CDR3 length is 11 residues. CDR3 sequence (DNA): TGTGCCAGCAGCTTGGGAGTTTTCCTCCACTTT. Its protein product is CASSLGVFLHF.

The chain is built from TRBV5-4 and TRBJ1-2, with D maybe TRBD1 (6 bases). Germline V lookup: CDR1 SGHNT, CDR2 YYREEE (reference sequence). The CDR3 loop spans 14 amino acids. V was shortened by 0 bases and J by 6 bases, with 12 bases between the two germline ends. In DNA form, the CDR3 reads TGTGCCAGCAGCTTGGAGGGGGGGCATAATGGCTACACCTTC. Protein product: CASSLEGGHNGYTF.

This clone was detected only once. The chain couples TRBV5-1 to TRBJ2-3; D is perhaps TRBD2 (5 bases). Germline CDR1 SGHRS, CDR2 YFSETQ. This CDR3 has 15 amino acids. Trimming removed 6 bases at V and 2 bases at J, with 16 bases between. Written as DNA, the CDR3 is TGCGCCAGCAAGTCGGGGATAACTCTCACAGATACGCAGTATTTT. This gives the protein CASKSGITLTDTQYF. Using reference TRBV5-1 and TRBJ2-3 for the parts outside the CDR3, the full variable domain is KAGVTQTPRYLIKTRGQQVTLSCSPISGHRSVSWYQQTPGQGLQFLFEYFSETQRNKGNFPGRFSGRQFSNSRSEMNVSTLELGDSALYLCASKSGITLTDTQYFGPGTRLTVL.

The rearrangement links TRBV10-3 to TRBJ1-6; TRBD1 might be the D (5 bases). CDR3 length: 15 residues. V was cut by 5 bases and J by 4 bases, with 12 bases left in between. Germline values: CDR1 ENHRY, CDR2 SYGVKD. The CDR3 is CAISFGHHYNSPLHF. The CDR3 nucleotides are TGTGCCATCAGTTTTGGACACCATTATAATTCACCCCTCCACTTT.

This chain links TRBV4-1 with TRBJ2-6; 7 nucleotides match TRBD1. Germline V gene lookup returns CDR1 MGHRA and CDR2 YSYEKL. Losses at the gene ends were 0 bases for V and 0 bases for J; bases not matched to a gene: 17. This CDR3 has 22 amino acids. The CDR3 nucleotides are TGCGCCAGCAGCCAAGACGAGATTACTTACGACAGGGCGTCCTCTGGGGCCAACGTCCTGACTTTC. It codes for CASSQDEITYDRASSGANVLTF.

The chain couples TRBV5-1 to TRBJ1-2; maybe TRBD1 (6 bases). CDR1 is SGHRS and CDR2 is YFSETQ in the germline V gene. Between the trimmed V and J ends, which lost 0 bases and 5 bases, there was a span of 20 bases. This CDR3 contains 17 residues. The CDR3 loop is CASSLVWAGAVAYGYTF. DNA for the CDR3: TGCGCCAGCAGCTTGGTTTGGGCAGGGGCGGTGGCATATGGCTACACCTTC.

The chain joins TRBV6-5 to TRBJ2-1; the D gene is possibly TRBD1 (6 bases). Trimming cost V 2 bases and J 4 bases, with 12 bases left between them. Germline assignment: CDR1 MNHEY and CDR2 SVGAGI. CDR3 length equals 15 residues. CDR3 sequence: CASSYGAGEYNEQFF. The CDR3 DNA follows: TGTGCCAGCAGTTACGGGGCAGGGGAATACAATGAGCAGTTCTTC.

The V and J genes are TRBV7-8 and TRBJ1-5; 8 nucleotides align to TRBD1. This CDR3 is built from 18 residues. Germline V gives CDR1 SGHVS, CDR2 FQNEAQ. The trim removed 0 bases at V and 5 bases at J, leaving 12 bases unmatched. In DNA form, the CDR3 reads TGTGCCAGCAGCTTAGCCTTTATGGACAGGGAGAGAGATCAGCCCCAGCATTTT. Translated, it gives CASSLAFMDRERDQPQHF.

This clone was counted between two and nine times. The genes are TRBV6-1 and TRBJ1-1; unclear D gene. In germline, CDR1 is MNHNS, CDR2 SASEGT. V was pared by 6 bases and J by 0 bases, with 11 bases between. The CDR3 contains 14 residues. DNA of the CDR3: TGTGCCAGCAGGGCAGAGGATATGAACACTGAAGCTTTCTTT. Residues: CASRAEDMNTEAFF.

The sample holds one count of this clone. The J gene is TRBJ1-3, the V gene TRBV11-2; no definite D call. The CDR3 is 15 residues long. V gave up 5 bases and J gave up 3 bases, with 14 bases separating them. Germline V gives CDR1 SGHAT, CDR2 FQNNGV. CDR3 in amino acids: CASSPYSTFGNTIYF. The CDR3 DNA reads TGTGCCAGCAGCCCCTATTCTACGTTTGGAAACACCATATATTTT.

This sequence joins TRBV29-1 and TRBJ1-3, with a possible D match to TRBD1 (5 bases). The CDR3 has 17 residues. In germline, CDR1 is SQVTM, CDR2 ANQGSEA. V was trimmed by 2 bases and J by 0 bases, leaving 17 bases between them. CDR3 in amino acids: CSVESGQGGFSGNTIYF. The CDR3 coding sequence is TGCAGCGTTGAATCTGGTCAGGGAGGTTTCTCTGGAAACACCATATATTTT. Full variable domain (missing parts from reference TRBV29-1 and TRBJ1-3): SAVISQKPSRDICQRGTSLTIQCQVDSQVTMMFWYRQQPGQSLTLIATANQGSEATYESGFVIDKFPISRPNLTFSTLTVSNMSPEDSSIYLCSVESGQGGFSGNTIYFGEGSWLTVV.

V gene TRBV7-6 combines with J gene TRBJ2-3; TRBD2 matches 9 bases. The CDR3 loop spans 17 amino acids. Germline V gene data show CDR1 as SGHVS and CDR2 as FNYEAQ. With 4 bases clipped from V and 6 bases from J, the junction kept 14 bases outside the gene matches. As DNA, the CDR3 is TGTGCCAGCAGCTCCCGCCCAGTCCACGGACTAGCGGATACGCAGTATTTT. Translating it yields CASSSRPVHGLADTQYF.

The chain recombines TRBV5-1 with TRBJ2-5; 9 bases are a match to TRBD1. The J call may be incorrect, as the DNA end agrees better with TRBJ2-7. This CDR3 is built from 13 residues. Germline V gene sequence: CDR1 SGHRS, CDR2 YFSETQ. CDR3 nucleotides: TGCGCCAGCAGCATCCGGGACAGGGACGAGCAGTACTTC. This gives the protein CASSIRDRDEQYF.

V gene TRBV10-3 combines with J gene TRBJ2-7; 11 nucleotides agree with TRBD1. CDR3 size: 18 residues. Germline values: CDR1 ENHRY, CDR2 SYGVKD. V was clipped by 4 bases and J by 2 bases; unmatched bases: 13. CDR3 DNA sequence: TGTGCCATCAGTGCCGGGACAGGGGGACCCCGACCTACCTACGAGCAGTACTTC. It yields the protein CAISAGTGGPRPTYEQYF.

The gene calls are TRBV2 and TRBJ2-3; 16 bases match TRBD2. The CDR3 loop spans 17 amino acids. With V trimmed by 6 bases and J by 3 bases, 6 bases remained unmatched. Germline V gene data show CDR1 as SNHLY and CDR2 as FYNNEI. CDR3: CASRAGTSGGDTDTQYF. CDR3 coding DNA: TGTGCCAGCAGGGCCGGGACTAGCGGGGGGGATACAGATACGCAGTATTTT.

The chain has TRBV6-1 and TRBJ1-2; tentatively, D is TRBD1 (5 bases). The ends were cut back, 3 bases at V and 4 bases at J, with 9 bases in the middle. This CDR3 has 13 amino acids. Looked up from germline, CDR1 is MNHNS and CDR2 is SASEGT. The CDR3 DNA reads TGTGCCAGCAGTGACACAGGCTCCTATGGCTACACCTTC. The encoded protein is CASSDTGSYGYTF.